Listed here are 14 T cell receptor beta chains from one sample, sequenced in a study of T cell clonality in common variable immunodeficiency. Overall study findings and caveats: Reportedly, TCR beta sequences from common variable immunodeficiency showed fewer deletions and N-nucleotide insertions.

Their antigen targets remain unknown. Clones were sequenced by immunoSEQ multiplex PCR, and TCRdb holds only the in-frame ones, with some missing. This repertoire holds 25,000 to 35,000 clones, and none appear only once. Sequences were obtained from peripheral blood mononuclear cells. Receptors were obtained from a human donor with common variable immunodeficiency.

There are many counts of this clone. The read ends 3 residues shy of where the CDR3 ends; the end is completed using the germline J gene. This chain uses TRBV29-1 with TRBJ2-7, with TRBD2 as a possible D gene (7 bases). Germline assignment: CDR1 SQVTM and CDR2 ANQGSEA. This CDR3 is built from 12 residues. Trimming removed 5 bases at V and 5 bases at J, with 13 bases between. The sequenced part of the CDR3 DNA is TGCAGCGTTTTGAGGGGGGGGAACGAG. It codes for CSVLRGGNE. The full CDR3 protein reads CSVLRGGNEQYF.

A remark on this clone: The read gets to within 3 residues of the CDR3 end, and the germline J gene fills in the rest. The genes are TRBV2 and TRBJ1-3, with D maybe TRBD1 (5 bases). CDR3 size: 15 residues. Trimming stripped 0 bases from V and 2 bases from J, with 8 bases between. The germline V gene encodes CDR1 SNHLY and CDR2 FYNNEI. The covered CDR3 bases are TGTGCCAGCAGTGAAGCGAGGGGAGCTGGAAACACC. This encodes CASSEARGAGNT. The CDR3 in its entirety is CASSEARGAGNTIYF.

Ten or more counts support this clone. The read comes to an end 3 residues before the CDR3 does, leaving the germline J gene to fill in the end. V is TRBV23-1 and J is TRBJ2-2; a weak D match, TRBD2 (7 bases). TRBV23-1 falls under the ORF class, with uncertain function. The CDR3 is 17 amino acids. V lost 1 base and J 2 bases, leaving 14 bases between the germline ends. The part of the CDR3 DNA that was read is TGCGCCAGCAGTCAATGGGGGGGCAGTCTTAACACCGGGGAG. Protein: CASSQWGGSLNTGE. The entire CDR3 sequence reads CASSQWGGSLNTGELFF.

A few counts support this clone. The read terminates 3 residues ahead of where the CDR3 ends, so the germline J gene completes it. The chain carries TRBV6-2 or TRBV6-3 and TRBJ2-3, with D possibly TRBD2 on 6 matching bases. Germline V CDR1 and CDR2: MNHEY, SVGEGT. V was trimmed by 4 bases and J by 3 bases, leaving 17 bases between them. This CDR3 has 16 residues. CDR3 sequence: CASSFGLARTTDTQYF. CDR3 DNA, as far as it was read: TGTGCCAGCAGTTTCGGCCTAGCGAGAACTACAGATACG.

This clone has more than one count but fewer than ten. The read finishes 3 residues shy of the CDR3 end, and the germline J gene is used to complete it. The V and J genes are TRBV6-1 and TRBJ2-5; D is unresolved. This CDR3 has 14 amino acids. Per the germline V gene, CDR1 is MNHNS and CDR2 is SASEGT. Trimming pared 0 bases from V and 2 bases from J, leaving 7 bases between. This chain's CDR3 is CASSEANSQETQYF. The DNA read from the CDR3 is TGTGCCAGCAGTGAAGCGAATAGTCAAGAGACC.

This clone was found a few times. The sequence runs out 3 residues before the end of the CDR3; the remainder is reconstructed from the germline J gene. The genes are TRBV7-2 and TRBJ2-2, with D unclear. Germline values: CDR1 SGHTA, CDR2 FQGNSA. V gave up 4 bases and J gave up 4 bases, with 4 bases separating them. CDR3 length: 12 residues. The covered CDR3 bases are TGTGCCAGCAGCTGGGCCACCGGGGAG. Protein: CASSWATGE. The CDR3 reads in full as CASSWATGELFF.

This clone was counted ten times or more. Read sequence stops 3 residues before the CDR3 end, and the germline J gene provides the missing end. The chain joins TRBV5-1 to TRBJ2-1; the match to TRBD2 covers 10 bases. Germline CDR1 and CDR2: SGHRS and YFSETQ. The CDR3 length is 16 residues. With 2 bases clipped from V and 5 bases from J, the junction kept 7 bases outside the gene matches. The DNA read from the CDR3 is TGCGCCAGCAGCTTTCAAGCGGGAGGGGTCAACAATGAG. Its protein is CASSFQAGGVNNE. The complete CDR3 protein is CASSFQAGGVNNEQFF.

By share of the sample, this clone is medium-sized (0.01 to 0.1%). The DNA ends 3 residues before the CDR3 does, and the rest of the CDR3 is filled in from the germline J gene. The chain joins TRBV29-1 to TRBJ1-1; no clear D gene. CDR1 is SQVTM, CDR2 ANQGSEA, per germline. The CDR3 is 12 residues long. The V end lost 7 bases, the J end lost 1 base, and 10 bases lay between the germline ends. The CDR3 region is CSAGRANTEAFF. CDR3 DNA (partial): TGCAGCGCTGGAAGGGCGAACACTGAA.

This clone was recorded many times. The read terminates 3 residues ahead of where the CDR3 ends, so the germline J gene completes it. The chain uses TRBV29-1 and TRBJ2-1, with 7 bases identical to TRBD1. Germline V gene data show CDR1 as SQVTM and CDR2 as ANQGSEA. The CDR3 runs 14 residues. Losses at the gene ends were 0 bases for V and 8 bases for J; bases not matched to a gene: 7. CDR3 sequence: CSVEESRQGYEQFF. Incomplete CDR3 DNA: TGCAGCGTTGAAGAATCACGACAGGGCTATGAG.

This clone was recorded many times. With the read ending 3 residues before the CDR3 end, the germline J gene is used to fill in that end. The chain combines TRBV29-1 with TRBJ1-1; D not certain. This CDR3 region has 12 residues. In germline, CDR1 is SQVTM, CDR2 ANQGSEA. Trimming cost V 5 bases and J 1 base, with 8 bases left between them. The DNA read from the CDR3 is TGCAGCGTTACAGCTGCGAACACTGAA. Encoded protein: CSVTAANTE. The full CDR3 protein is CSVTAANTEAFF.

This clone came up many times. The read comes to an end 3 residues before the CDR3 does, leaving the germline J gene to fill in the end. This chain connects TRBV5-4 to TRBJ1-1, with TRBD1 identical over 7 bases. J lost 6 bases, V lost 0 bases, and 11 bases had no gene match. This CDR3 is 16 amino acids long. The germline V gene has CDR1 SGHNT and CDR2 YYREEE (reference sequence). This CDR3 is CASSLEMTGPLAEAFF. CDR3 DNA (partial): TGTGCCAGCAGCTTGGAGATGACAGGGCCTTTGGCTGAA.

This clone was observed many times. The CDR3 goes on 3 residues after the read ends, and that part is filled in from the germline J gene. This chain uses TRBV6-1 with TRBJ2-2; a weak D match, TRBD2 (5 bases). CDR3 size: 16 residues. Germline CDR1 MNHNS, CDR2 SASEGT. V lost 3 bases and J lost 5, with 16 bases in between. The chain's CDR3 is CASSEKLVFGTGELFF. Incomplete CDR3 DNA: TGTGCCAGCAGTGAGAAACTAGTCTTTGGGACCGGGGAG.

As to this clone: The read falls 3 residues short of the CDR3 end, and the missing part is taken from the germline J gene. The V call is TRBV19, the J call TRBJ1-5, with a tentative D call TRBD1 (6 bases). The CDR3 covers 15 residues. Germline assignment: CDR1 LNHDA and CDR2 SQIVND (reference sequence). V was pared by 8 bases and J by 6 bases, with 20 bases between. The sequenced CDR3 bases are TGTGCCAGTCAACGGGAGGGACAAAACTTTCAGCCC. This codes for CASQREGQNFQP. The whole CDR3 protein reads CASQREGQNFQPQHF.

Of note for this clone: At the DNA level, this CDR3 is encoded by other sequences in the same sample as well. The CDR3 region is CASSPQLQTGGVVYGYTF. The DNA read from the CDR3 is TGTGCCAGCTCACCACAATTACAGACAGGGGGCGTGGTCTATGGC. This chain connects TRBV18 to TRBJ1-2, with TRBD1 matching over 10 bases. The read ends 3 residues early relative to the CDR3; the germline J gene fills the gap. This CDR3 is 18 amino acids long. With V trimmed by 1 base and J by 4 bases, 12 bases remained unmatched. Germline V gene sequence: CDR1 KGHSH, CDR2 LQKENI. Full variable domain (rest looked up from reference TRBV18 and TRBJ1-2): NAGVMQNPRHLVRRRGQEARLRCSPMKGHSHVYWYRQLPEEGLKFMVYLQKENIIDESGMPKERFSAEFPKEGPSILRIQQVVRGDSAAYFCASSPQLQTGGVVYGYTFGSGTRLTVV.